The rows below give T cell receptor beta chains drawn from one sample of a study of prognosis after radiotherapy for stage I lung cancer. In TCRdb, the multiplex PCR reads were re-called with MiXCR into one record per CDR3 protein. The sample lists about 24,000 distinct CDR3 sequences, around 36% occurring once. Specimen: PBMCs, collected before or after stereotactic body radiation therapy (not recorded which). The source of these receptors is a donor over 45 with non-small cell lung cancer. Each CDR3 is given with its conserved first and last residue. Clone sizes are given selectively: once, few, many, or a class where the clone is expanded.

>16|TRBV27|NA
CASSYNRDSSTDKQYF
>19|TRBV7-6|NA
CASSLAVPNAGYSYNEQFF
>15|TRBV5-1|many
CASSLDPEKSYGYTF
>15|TRBV6-4|many
CASSEQFGTGLGYTF
>15|TRBV2|many
CASSEVASQGGELFF
>15|TRBV9|many
CASSPRTGNTGELFF
>14|TRBV20-1|NA
CSARVGGGGTEAFF
>14|TRBV3-1|many
CASSQGVLANEQFF
>15|TRBV6-1|NA
CASSRGTGGRYEQYF
>14|TRBV30|many
CAWTSTGYNTEAFF
>17|TRBV6-5|many
CASSYAGLASDTGELFF
>12|TRBV7-8|medium-sized
CASSWWLAEQFF
>14|TRBV24-1|many
CATSPGQGDTEAFF
>15|TRBV12-3/TRBV12-4|NA
CASSLLAGGLNEQFF
>15|TRBV28|many
CASSLPELAYNEQFF
>19|TRBV15|many
CATSRDPHSEDAYNSPLHF
>18|TRBV5-1|NA
CASSFWTGLFATNEKLFF
>14|TRBV6-1|NA
CASSPGQGNSPLHF
>15|TRBV5-1|NA
CASSNPQGSIYEQYF
>15|TRBV28|NA
CASRIRTGGVKGYTF
>15|TRBV28|NA
CASSFWGARTYTQYF
>14|TRBV29-1|NA
CSVLGGFRGKTQYF
>12|TRBV27|many
CASSSLINEQFF
>12|TRBV5-5|few
CASSLDGYGYTF